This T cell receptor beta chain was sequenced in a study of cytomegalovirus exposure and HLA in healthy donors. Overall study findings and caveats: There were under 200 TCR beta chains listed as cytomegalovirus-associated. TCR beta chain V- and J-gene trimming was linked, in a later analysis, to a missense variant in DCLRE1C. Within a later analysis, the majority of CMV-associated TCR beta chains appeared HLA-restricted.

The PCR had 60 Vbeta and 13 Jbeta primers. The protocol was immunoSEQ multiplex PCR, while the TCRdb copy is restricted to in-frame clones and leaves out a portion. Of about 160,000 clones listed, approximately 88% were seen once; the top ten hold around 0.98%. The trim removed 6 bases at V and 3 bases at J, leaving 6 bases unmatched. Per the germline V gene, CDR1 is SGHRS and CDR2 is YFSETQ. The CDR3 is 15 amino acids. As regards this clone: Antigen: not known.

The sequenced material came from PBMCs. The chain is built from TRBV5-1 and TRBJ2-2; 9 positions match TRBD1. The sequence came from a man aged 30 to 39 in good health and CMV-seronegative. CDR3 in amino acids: CASKQGARDTGELFF. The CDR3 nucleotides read TGCGCCAGCAAACAGGGGGCGCGGGACACCGGGGAGCTGTTTTTT.